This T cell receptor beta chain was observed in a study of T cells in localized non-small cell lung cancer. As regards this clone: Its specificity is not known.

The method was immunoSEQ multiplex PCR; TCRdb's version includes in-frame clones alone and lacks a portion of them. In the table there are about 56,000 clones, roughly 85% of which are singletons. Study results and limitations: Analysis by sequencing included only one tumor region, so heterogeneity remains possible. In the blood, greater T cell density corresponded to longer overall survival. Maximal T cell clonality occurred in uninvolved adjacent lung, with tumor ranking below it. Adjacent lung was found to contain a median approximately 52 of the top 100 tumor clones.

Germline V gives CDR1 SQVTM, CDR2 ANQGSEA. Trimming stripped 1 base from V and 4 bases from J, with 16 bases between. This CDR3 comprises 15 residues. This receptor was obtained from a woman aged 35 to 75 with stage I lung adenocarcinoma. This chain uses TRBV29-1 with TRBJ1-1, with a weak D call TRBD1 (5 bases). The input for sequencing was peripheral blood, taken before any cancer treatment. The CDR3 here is CSVEGPRAGGTEAFF. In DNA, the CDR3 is TGCAGCGTTGAAGGACCGAGGGCCGGGGGCACTGAAGCTTTCTTT.